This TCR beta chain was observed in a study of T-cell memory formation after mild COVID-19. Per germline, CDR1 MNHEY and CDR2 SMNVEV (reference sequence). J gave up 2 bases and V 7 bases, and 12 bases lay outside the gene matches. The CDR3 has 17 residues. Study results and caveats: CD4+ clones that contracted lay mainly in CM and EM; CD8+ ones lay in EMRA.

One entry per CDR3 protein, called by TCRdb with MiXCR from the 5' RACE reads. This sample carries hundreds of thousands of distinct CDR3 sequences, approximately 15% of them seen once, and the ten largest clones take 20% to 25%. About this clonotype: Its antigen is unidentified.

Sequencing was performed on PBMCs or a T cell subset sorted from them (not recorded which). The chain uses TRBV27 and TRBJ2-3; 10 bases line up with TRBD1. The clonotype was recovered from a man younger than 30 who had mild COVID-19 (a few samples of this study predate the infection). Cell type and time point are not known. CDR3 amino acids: CASTPSPGTGVTDTQYF. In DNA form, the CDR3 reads TGTGCCAGCACCCCTTCCCCCGGGACAGGGGTCACAGATACGCAGTATTTT.